This TCR beta chain was recorded in a study of T cells in Graves' hyperthyroidism and ophthalmopathy. Findings of the study overall: The blood repertoire included most of the expanded thyroid clonotypes above 0.001.

Uncontrolled infection, other autoimmune disease, pregnancy or lactation led to exclusion. It was RNA transcripts that yielded the amplified TCR beta CDR3 regions. The primer set for the first-round RT-PCR of the TCR CDR3 was HTBI. Using its own MiXCR run on the multiplex PCR reads, TCRdb lists one record per CDR3 protein. The sample holds about 640,000 distinct CDR3 sequences; less than 25% are singletons and the top ten take under 35%. Points on this clonotype: Its antigen is still unknown.

This receptor was taken from a man between 25 and 39 years old with Graves' ophthalmopathy. Input material: blood.

This CDR3 is CASSQRTGPQETQYF. The CDR3 bases are TGTGCCAGCAGCCAAAGGACAGGACCTCAAGAGACCCAGTACTTC. The chain combines TRBV4-2 with TRBJ2-5, with 7 bases that match TRBD1. The CDR3 has 15 residues. Germline loops: CDR1 LGHNA, CDR2 YNFKEQ. V shed 2 bases, J shed 2 bases, and the junction held 5 bases outside the gene matches.